The 21 T cell receptor beta chains below were found in one sample sequenced in a study of blood T cell repertoires in COVID-19. The protocol was immunoSEQ multiplex PCR, while the TCRdb copy is restricted to in-frame clones and leaves out a portion. In the table there are some 77,000 clones, 87% of which are singletons. Sequencing was performed on peripheral blood. The source is a young man with acute or convalescent COVID-19.

This rearrangement joins TRBV9 to TRBJ2-2; 12 bases line up with TRBD2. CDR1 is SGDLS and CDR2 is YYNGEE in the germline V gene. The V segment lost 4 bases and the J segment 4 bases; nucleotides outside the gene matches: 8. The CDR3 runs to 17 residues. This CDR3 is CASSRLAGGFGTGELFF. The CDR3 nucleotides are TGTGCCAGCAGCCGGCTAGCGGGAGGGTTTGGCACCGGGGAGCTGTTTTTT.

CDR3 in amino acids: CASSQDSGGSGANVLTF. CDR3 coding DNA: TGCGCCAGCAGCCAAGATTCTGGCGGCTCTGGGGCCAACGTCCTGACTTTC. V usage is TRBV4-3 and J usage is TRBJ2-6; D unresolved. Trimming left V 0 bases short and J 0 bases short, with 9 bases between. The CDR3 is 17 residues long. Germline lookup yields CDR1 LGHNA and CDR2 YSLEER.

The CDR3 spells CASRPLGAGELFF. The CDR3 bases are TGTGCCAGCAGACCTCTGGGAGCCGGGGAGCTGTTTTTT. This chain joins TRBV6-5 and TRBJ2-2, with a possible D match to TRBD2 (5 bases). The CDR3 is 13 amino acids. From germline, CDR1 is MNHEY and CDR2 SVGAGI. The V end was cut by 6 bases, the J end by 6 bases, with 11 bases between.

The sample holds one count of this clone. The rearrangement joins TRBV11-2 to TRBJ2-7; TRBD1 aligns across 8 bases. The ends lost 5 bases at V and 13 bases at J; junction bases unmatched: 10. The CDR3 loop spans 12 amino acids. Germline lookup yields CDR1 SGHAT and CDR2 FQNNGV. CDR3 in amino acids: CASSLKGQGVYF. CDR3 sequence (DNA): TGTGCCAGCAGCCTCAAAGGACAGGGCGTCTACTTC.

This clone was seen only once. The rearrangement joins TRBV5-1 to TRBJ2-1, with 10 bases fitting TRBD2. Germline CDR1 reads SGHRS; CDR2 reads YFSETQ. The junction had 7 bases not matched to a gene; V was cut back by 0 bases and J by 7 bases. The CDR3 extends over 16 amino acids. The CDR3 region is CASSLARGTSVNEQFF. CDR3 in DNA: TGCGCCAGCAGCTTGGCTCGAGGGACTAGCGTAAATGAGCAGTTCTTC.

V usage is TRBV28 and J usage is TRBJ1-6, with D unresolved. Per germline, CDR1 MDHEN and CDR2 SYDVKM. Trimming pared 3 bases from V and 3 bases from J, leaving 6 bases between. The length of the CDR3 is 14 residues. The CDR3 DNA is TGTGCCAGCAGTTTTCCTATCTATAATTCACCCCTCCACTTT. Amino acids: CASSFPIYNSPLHF.

The chain employs TRBV5-1 and TRBJ2-7; 10 bases match TRBD1. The CDR3 length is 15 residues. Germline loops: CDR1 SGHRS, CDR2 YFSETQ. Trimming took 0 bases from V and 6 from J; bases not matched to a gene: 6. CDR3 sequence: CASSLVTGGSGEQYF. CDR3 in DNA: TGCGCCAGCAGCTTGGTGACAGGGGGCTCGGGCGAGCAGTACTTC.

The rearrangement joins TRBV29-1 to TRBJ2-7; perhaps TRBD2 as D (6 bases). This CDR3 has 15 amino acids. The germline CDR1 and CDR2 sequences are SQVTM and ANQGSEA. Deletions cut 6 bases from V and 6 bases from J, with 24 bases between. CDR3 DNA sequence: TGCAGCGTGAGGATTACGGGCCTACTGGGGGGCGAGCAGTACTTC. Translation gives CSVRITGLLGGEQYF.

The chain is built from TRBV28 and TRBJ1-2; 8 bases map to TRBD1. Germline CDR1 is MDHEN and CDR2 is SYDVKM. Trimming at V came to 6 bases and at J to 7 bases, leaving 13 bases not matched to a gene. The CDR3 has 15 amino acids. CDR3 residues: CASRRPGGALGGYTF. The CDR3 DNA follows: TGTGCCAGCAGAAGGCCAGGGGGCGCCTTGGGTGGCTACACCTTC.

The chain is built from TRBV14 and TRBJ2-5, with D perhaps TRBD2 (5 bases). Trimming took 0 bases from V and 4 from J, leaving 9 bases between them. The germline V gene has CDR1 SGHDN and CDR2 FVKESK. The CDR3 is 14 amino acids. The CDR3: CASSQEVRGETQYF. The CDR3 region has the DNA TGTGCCAGCAGCCAAGAGGTTCGGGGAGAGACCCAGTACTTC.

The chain joins TRBV5-1 to TRBJ2-5, with a weak D call TRBD1 (6 bases). The CDR3 spans 19 residues. Trimming removed 3 bases at V and 1 base at J, with 25 bases between. Germline loops: CDR1 SGHRS, CDR2 YFSETQ. The CDR3 DNA reads TGCGCCAGCAGCTCCACCATATATGACAGGCTCGGAACCCAAGAGACCCAGTACTTC. This translates into CASSSTIYDRLGTQETQYF.

The rearrangement joins TRBV9 to TRBJ2-1; D gene unclear. The CDR3 runs 15 residues. V was shortened by 0 bases and J by 8 bases, with 15 bases between the two germline ends. CDR1 SGDLS and CDR2 YYNGEE come from the germline V gene. The CDR3 sequence: CASSVASTLPYEQFF. In DNA form, the CDR3 reads TGTGCCAGCAGCGTAGCTAGTACCCTTCCCTATGAGCAGTTCTTC.

This sequence joins TRBV5-8 and TRBJ2-1; perhaps TRBD1 as D (6 bases). CDR1 SGHTS and CDR2 YDEGEE come from the germline V gene. The CDR3 extends over 15 amino acids. The V end was cut by 4 bases, the J end by 7 bases, with 18 bases between. DNA for the CDR3: TGTGCCAGCAGCGGGGACAACGTCAACTTGAATGAGCAGTTCTTC. This sequence encodes CASSGDNVNLNEQFF.

The chain couples TRBV19 to TRBJ2-2, with 8 bases identical to TRBD2. The CDR3 covers 16 residues. The germline CDR1 and CDR2 sequences are LNHDA and SQIVND (reference sequence). Trimming cost V 2 bases and J 5 bases; bases outside gene matches: 7. CDR3 sequence reads: CASSIRAGVQTGELFF. The CDR3 nucleotides are TGTGCCAGTAGTATAAGAGCGGGAGTTCAAACCGGGGAGCTGTTTTTT.

This clone appeared once. The chain uses TRBV5-6 and TRBJ2-1, with 8 bases matching TRBD2. Germline lookup yields CDR1 SGHDT and CDR2 YYEEEE. This CDR3 region has 14 residues. The V segment lost 2 bases and the J segment 7 bases; nucleotides outside the gene matches: 5. The CDR3 nucleotides are TGTGCCAGCAGCTTCTTCCAGCGGGAGAATGAGCAGTTCTTC. It translates to CASSFFQRENEQFF.

This chain links TRBV28 with TRBJ1-2; 8 positions agree with TRBD1. After removal of 3 bases from V and 5 bases from J, the junction contained 11 bases not matched to a gene. The CDR3 extends over 16 amino acids. Germline V gene lookup returns CDR1 MDHEN and CDR2 SYDVKM. The CDR3 loop is CASSFIQGADRYGYTF. DNA of the CDR3: TGTGCCAGCAGTTTCATCCAGGGGGCCGATAGGTATGGCTACACCTTC.

This rearrangement joins TRBV28 to TRBJ2-5; 7 positions agree with TRBD2. The CDR3 covers 12 residues. Germline CDR1 MDHEN, CDR2 SYDVKM. After removal of 7 bases from V and 7 bases from J, the junction contained 6 bases not matched to a gene. The CDR3 nucleotides read TGTGCCAGCACCCACGGCGGGGGGACCCAGTACTTC. Translating gives CASTHGGGTQYF.

This sequence joins TRBV19 and TRBJ1-2; maybe TRBD1 (6 bases). V was shortened by 4 bases and J by 8 bases, with 14 bases between the two germline ends. CDR1 is LNHDA, CDR2 SQIVND, per germline (reference sequence). This CDR3 region has 13 residues. The CDR3 protein is CASSKQGIRGYTF. For the CDR3, the DNA is TGTGCCAGTAGTAAACAGGGTATAAGAGGCTACACCTTC.

Only one count was recorded for this clone. The chain combines TRBV7-8 with TRBJ2-1; 9 bases align to TRBD1. Germline V gene data show CDR1 as SGHVS and CDR2 as FQNEAQ. The length of the CDR3 is 16 residues. The ends lost 4 bases at V and 6 bases at J; junction bases unmatched: 10. The CDR3 DNA reads as TGTGCCAGCAGCTCCAAAACGACAGGGGGAAGCAATGAGCAGTTCTTC. Its protein product is CASSSKTTGGSNEQFF.

This clone was detected only a few times. The rearrangement uses TRBV6-5 and TRBJ1-2, with D uncertain. Deletions cut 3 bases from V and 4 bases from J, with 6 bases between. Germline CDR1 reads MNHEY; CDR2 reads SVGAGI. The CDR3 contains 12 residues. The CDR3, as DNA: TGTGCCAGCAGTTATTCGGGCTATGGCTACACCTTC. It codes for CASSYSGYGYTF.

Written as DNA, the CDR3 is TGTGCCAGCAGCTACCAACTAAACACTGAAGCTTTCTTT. The encoded protein is CASSYQLNTEAFF. The chain uses TRBV12-3 or TRBV12-4 and TRBJ1-1, with D hard to call. The CDR3 consists of 13 residues. Deletions cut 6 bases from V and 2 bases from J, with 10 bases between.